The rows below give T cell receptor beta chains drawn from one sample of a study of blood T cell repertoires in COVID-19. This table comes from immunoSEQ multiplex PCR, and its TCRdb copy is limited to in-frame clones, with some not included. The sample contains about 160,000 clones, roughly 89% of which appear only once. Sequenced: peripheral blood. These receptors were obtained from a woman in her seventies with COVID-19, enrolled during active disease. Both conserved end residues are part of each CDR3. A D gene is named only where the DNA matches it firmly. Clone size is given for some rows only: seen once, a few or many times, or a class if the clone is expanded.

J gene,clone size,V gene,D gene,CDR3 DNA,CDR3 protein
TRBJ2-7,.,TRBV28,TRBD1,TGTGCCAGCAACACCGGGACAGGGGTATACGAGCAGTACTTC,CASNTGTGVYEQYF
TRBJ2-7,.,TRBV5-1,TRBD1,TGCGCCAGCAGCTCCAGACAGGGTAACCACGAGCAGTACTTC,CASSSRQGNHEQYF
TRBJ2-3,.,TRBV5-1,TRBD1,TGCGCCAGCAGCTTGACGGACAGGAGCGATACGCAGTATTTT,CASSLTDRSDTQYF
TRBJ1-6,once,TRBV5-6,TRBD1,TGTGCCAGCAGCACCGGGACAGCGGCTAGTTCACCCCTCCACTTT,CASSTGTAASSPLHF
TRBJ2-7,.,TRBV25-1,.,TGTGCCAGTCGACAGGGACTGGACGAGCAGTACTTC,CASRQGLDEQYF
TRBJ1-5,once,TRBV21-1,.,TGTGCCAGCAGCAGGTGGGGGGATCAGCCCCAGCATTTT,CASSRWGDQPQHF
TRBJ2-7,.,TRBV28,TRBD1,TGTGCTAACAGGGGTGAAGGGGACGAGCAGTACTTC,CANRGEGDEQYF
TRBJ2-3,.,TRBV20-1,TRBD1,TGCAGTGTGACAGGGAAAGATACGCAGTATTTT,CSVTGKDTQYF
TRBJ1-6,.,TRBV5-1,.,TGCGCCAGCAGCTTAAACGTCGGCGGGAATAATTCACCCCTCCACTTT,CASSLNVGGNNSPLHF
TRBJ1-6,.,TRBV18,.,TGTGCCAGCCATCACGGTCAGGGGTACTCACCCCTCCACTTT,CASHHGQGYSPLHF
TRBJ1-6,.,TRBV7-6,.,TGTGCCAGCAGCTTACTGACAGGACGCTATAATTCACCCCTCCACTTT,CASSLLTGRYNSPLHF
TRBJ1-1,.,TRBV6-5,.,TGTGCCAGCAGTTACGGTGGAGGAAGGGCCACTGAAGCTTTCTTT,CASSYGGGRATEAFF
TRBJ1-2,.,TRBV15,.,TGTGCCACCAGCAGAGATAGATGGGCAGGTTCTTCCTATGGCTACACCTTC,CATSRDRWAGSSYGYTF
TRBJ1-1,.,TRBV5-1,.,TGCGCCAGCAGCAAAGGCGGGGAAGTCTGGACTGAAGCTTTCTTT,CASSKGGEVWTEAFF
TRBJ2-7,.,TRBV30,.,TGTGCCTGGAACCTGGGAGCCTACGAGCAGTACTTC,CAWNLGAYEQYF
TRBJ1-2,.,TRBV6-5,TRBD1,TGTGCCAGCAGCTCACAGGGGGTAACCTATGGCTACACCTTC,CASSSQGVTYGYTF
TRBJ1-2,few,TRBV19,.,TGTGCCAGTAGTATCGGGCAGGGTGGTGGCTACACCTTC,CASSIGQGGGYTF
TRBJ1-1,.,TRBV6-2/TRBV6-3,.,TGTGCCAGCAGTAGCCGGACAAATGAAGCTTTCTTT,CASSSRTNEAFF
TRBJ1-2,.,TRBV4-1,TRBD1,TGCGCCAGCAGCCAAGATCCAGGACAGGGTCGAGGCTACACCTTC,CASSQDPGQGRGYTF
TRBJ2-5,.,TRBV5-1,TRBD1,TGCGCCAGCAGCCCAGGGACAGGGGGAGTGCTAGAGACCCAGTACTTC,CASSPGTGGVLETQYF
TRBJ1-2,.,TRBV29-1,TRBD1,TGCAGCGTCGCAATTACAGGGGTCCATGGCTACACCTTC,CSVAITGVHGYTF
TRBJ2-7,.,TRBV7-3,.,TGTGCCAGCAGCTTAAGGGCTGATGGCGAGCAGTACTTC,CASSLRADGEQYF
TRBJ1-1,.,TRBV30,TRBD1,TGTGCCTGGAGTACACACTACAGGGGCCGGGACTTCATGAACACTGAAGCTTTCTTT,CAWSTHYRGRDFMNTEAFF
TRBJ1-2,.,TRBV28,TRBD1,TGTGCCAGCAGTCCACCGGGACAGACACTCTATGGCTACACCTTC,CASSPPGQTLYGYTF
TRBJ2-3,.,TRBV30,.,TGTGCCTGGAGCCACGGACTCACACGCACAGATACGCAGTATTTT,CAWSHGLTRTDTQYF
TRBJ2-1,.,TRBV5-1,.,TGCGCCAGCAGCTTGGCTGGGGGCAACTACAATGAGCAGTTCTTC,CASSLAGGNYNEQFF
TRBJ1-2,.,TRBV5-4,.,TGTGCCAGCAGCTTGGAACCAGACTCTCACTATGGCTACACCTTC,CASSLEPDSHYGYTF
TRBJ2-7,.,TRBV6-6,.,TGTGCCAGCGGGACGACAGGAGTCGGGCAGTACTTC,CASGTTGVGQYF
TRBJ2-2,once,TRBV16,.,TGTGCCAGCAGCCAAGGCTTTACGTCCGGGGAGCTGTTTTTT,CASSQGFTSGELFF
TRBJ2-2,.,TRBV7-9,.,TGTGCCAGCAGCTGGGACTCTAACACCGGGGAGCTGTTTTTT,CASSWDSNTGELFF
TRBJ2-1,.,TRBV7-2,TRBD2,TGTGCCAGCAGCGGCACTAGCGGGGCATACAATGAGCAGTTCTTC,CASSGTSGAYNEQFF
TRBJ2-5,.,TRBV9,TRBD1,TGTGCCAGCAGCGTGGGGGCAGGGGGCTTTGAGACCCAGTACTTC,CASSVGAGGFETQYF
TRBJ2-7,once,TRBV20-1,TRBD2,TGCAGTGCTAGTGTTGCTAGCGGACACCACGCCTACGAGCAGTACTTC,CSASVASGHHAYEQYF
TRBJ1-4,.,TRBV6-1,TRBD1,TGTGCCAGCAGTGAGTCCCAGGGGGGTAATGAAAAACTGTTTTTT,CASSESQGGNEKLFF
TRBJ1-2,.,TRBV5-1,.,TGCGCCAGCAGCTTGCAGGGGAACTATGGCTACACCTTC,CASSLQGNYGYTF
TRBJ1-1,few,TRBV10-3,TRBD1,TGTGCCATCAAGGACAGGATGGAGACTGAAGCTTTCTTT,CAIKDRMETEAFF
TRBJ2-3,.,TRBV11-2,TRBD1,TGTGCCAGCAGCTTCCGTGACAGGGAAGATACGCAGTATTTT,CASSFRDREDTQYF
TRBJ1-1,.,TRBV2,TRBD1,TGTGCCAGCAGTTTACAGGGGTTTGAAGCTTTCTTT,CASSLQGFEAFF
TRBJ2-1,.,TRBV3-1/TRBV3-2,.,TGTGCCAGCAGCCAAGATCGGTACAATGAGCAGTTCTTC,CASSQDRYNEQFF
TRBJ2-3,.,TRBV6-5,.,TGTGCCAGCAGTCGACGGACTAGCACAGATACGCAGTATTTT,CASSRRTSTDTQYF
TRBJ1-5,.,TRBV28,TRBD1,TGTGCCAGCAGTACTACACTATCGGGACAGGACAATCAGCCCCAGCATTTT,CASSTTLSGQDNQPQHF
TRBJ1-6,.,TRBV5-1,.,TGCGCCAGCAGCTTGGCCGAGGGCGGAAATTCACCCCTCCACTTT,CASSLAEGGNSPLHF
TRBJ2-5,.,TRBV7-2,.,TGTGCCAGCAGCTTAGAGATGGGGCAGGAGACCCAGTACTTC,CASSLEMGQETQYF
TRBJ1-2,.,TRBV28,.,TGTGCCAGCACTCTGGGCTCTGACTATGGCTACACCTTC,CASTLGSDYGYTF
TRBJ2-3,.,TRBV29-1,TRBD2,TGCAGCGTTAGATACAGCGGGGAGATCACAGATACGCAGTATTTT,CSVRYSGEITDTQYF
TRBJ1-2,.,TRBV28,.,TGTGCCAGCAGTTTACGGCCGCTAGCCGGGGGGGGAGGAGTCTTTGGCTACACCTTC,CASSLRPLAGGGGVFGYTF
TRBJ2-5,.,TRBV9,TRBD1,TGTGCCAGCAGCTACCGACAGGGGGTTGAAGAGACCCAGTACTTC,CASSYRQGVEETQYF
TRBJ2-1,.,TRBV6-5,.,TGTGCCAGCTTGGGGGGAGAACCCTACAATGAGCAGTTCTTC,CASLGGEPYNEQFF
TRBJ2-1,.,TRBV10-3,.,TGTGCCATCAGTGACCGGTTAGCTATTGCTGAGCAGTTCTTC,CAISDRLAIAEQFF
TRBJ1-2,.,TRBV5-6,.,TGTGCCAGCAGCTTGGTTTCCGTCCCCTATGGCTACACCTTC,CASSLVSVPYGYTF
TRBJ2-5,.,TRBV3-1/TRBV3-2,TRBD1,TGTGCCAGCAGCCTCTGGGACAGGGTCGGGGAGACCCAGTACTTC,CASSLWDRVGETQYF
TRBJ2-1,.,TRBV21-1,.,TGTGCCAGTTCGGGTACCTATAGGGGACAATCTTTCACTGGTGAGCAGTTCTTC,CASSGTYRGQSFTGEQFF
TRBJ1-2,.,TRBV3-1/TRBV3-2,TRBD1,TGTGCCAGCAGCCACTCGGATACAGGGGAATACACCTTC,CASSHSDTGEYTF